These 12 T cell receptor beta chains were all obtained from the same sample, sequenced in a study of CD8 T cells in acute hepatitis C reinfection. Study-level results: Overrepresentation in the naive pool did not explain the preferential TRBV04 and TRBV06 usage seen in all groups.

Repertoires were generated with immunoSEQ multiplex PCR, while TCRdb's copy carries only in-frame clones and drops some. The sample yields around 3,900 clones, around two fifths seen once. Indicated time point: acute HCV infection, within 168 days of estimated infection date. Sequencing of hepatitis C virus-specific cells was done ex vivo rather than after in vitro expansion. The starting material was HCV NS3-1073 tetramer-sorted CD8+ T cells from PBMCs, obtained during acute infection. The source is a man aged 25 to 45 with chronic hepatitis C.

V is TRBV4-2 and J is TRBJ2-7; D ambiguous. Germline CDR1 LGHNA, CDR2 YNFKEQ. The V gene lost 4 bases and the J gene lost 0 bases, with 13 bases spanning the gap. The CDR3 extends over 15 amino acids. For the CDR3, the DNA is TGTGCCAGCAGCCCGGAGCCGACGAGCTCCTACGAGCAGTACTTC. Its protein product is CASSPEPTSSYEQYF.

The gene calls are TRBV27 and TRBJ2-1; D not resolved. The CDR3 totals 14 residues. The germline V and J ends were trimmed by 6 bases and 3 bases, with 12 bases remaining between them. Germline V CDR1 and CDR2: MNHEY, SMNVEV (reference sequence). In nucleotides, the CDR3 is TGTGCCAGCAGGGCGCAAATCGGCTACAATGAGCAGTTCTTC. Translating gives CASRAQIGYNEQFF.

The chain employs TRBV4-2 and TRBJ1-1; possible D gene TRBD1, 6 bases. Germline CDR1 and CDR2: LGHNA and YNFKEQ. The CDR3 has 15 amino acids. V was trimmed by 0 bases and J by 7 bases, leaving 15 bases between them. The CDR3 nucleotides are TGTGCCAGCAGCCAAGAGCCGGGGGCATGGGGTGAAGCTTTCTTT. Its translation is CASSQEPGAWGEAFF.

This clone was detected a few times. One base away lies a much larger clone, so this may be a sequencing read error. This chain joins TRBV9 and TRBJ2-7; TRBD2 matches at 7 bases. V shed 0 bases and J 7 bases; nucleotides not matched to a gene: 4. Germline lookup yields CDR1 SGDLS and CDR2 YYNGEE. CDR3 size: 13 residues. The CDR3 region has the DNA TGTGCCAGCAGCGTAGGCGACGGGGGGGAGCAGTACTTC. It translates to CASSVGDGGEQYF.

This clone is medium-sized within its sample. This same CDR3 is encoded by further DNA sequences in the sample. This chain uses TRBV4-2 with TRBJ1-1; D gene ambiguous. The CDR3 consists of 13 residues. Germline values: CDR1 LGHNA, CDR2 YNFKEQ. V was shortened by 0 bases and J by 5 bases, with 7 bases between the two germline ends. CDR3 region: CASSQEMGTEAFF. The CDR3 DNA follows: TGTGCCAGCAGCCAAGAAATGGGTACTGAAGCTTTCTTT.

Judged by abundance, this clone is large. The chain joins TRBV6-1 to TRBJ1-5; unclear D gene. V was trimmed by 1 base and J by 10 bases, leaving 14 bases between them. This CDR3 has 14 residues. Germline lookup yields CDR1 MNHNS and CDR2 SASEGT. CDR3 sequence (DNA): TGTGCCAGCAGTGAAGTAGACGGGTCTCGACCCCAGCATTTT. Translating it yields CASSEVDGSRPQHF.

This clone is termed medium-sized. The CDR3 sequence is CAWSGPPTGRAAYEQYF. The DNA for the CDR3 is TGTGCCTGGAGTGGCCCCCCGACAGGGAGGGCGGCATACGAGCAGTACTTC. The rearrangement links TRBV30 to TRBJ2-7; D is tentatively TRBD1 or TRBD2 (7 bases each). The CDR3 runs 17 residues. The germline CDR1 and CDR2 sequences are GTSNPN and SVGIG (reference sequence). V was shortened by 1 base and J by 4 bases, with 23 bases between the two germline ends. The full variable domain, rest sourced from reference TRBV30 and TRBJ2-7, is SQTIHQWPATLVQPVGSPLSLECTVEGTSNPNLYWYRQAAGRGLQLLFYSVGIGQISSEVPQNLSASRPQDRQFILSSKKLLLSDSGFYLCAWSGPPTGRAAYEQYFGPGTRLTVT.

The chain employs TRBV2 and TRBJ1-2; D gene ambiguous. The V gene's germline CDR1 is SNHLY and CDR2 FYNNEI. The CDR3 is 13 amino acids. V was trimmed by 7 bases and J by 5 bases, leaving 14 bases between them. CDR3 loop: CASNIPGLYGYTF. The CDR3 nucleotides read TGTGCCAGCAATATCCCCGGGCTTTATGGCTACACCTTC.

The chain uses TRBV4-2 and TRBJ2-3; 7 bases fit TRBD2. Germline V lookup: CDR1 LGHNA, CDR2 YNFKEQ. This CDR3 has 17 amino acids. Trimming cost V 5 bases and J 6 bases; bases outside gene matches: 17. DNA for the CDR3: TGTGCCAGCAGCTTTGAAGTCGCTAGCGGTGGAGGTGATACGCAGTATTTT. Translating it yields CASSFEVASGGGDTQYF.

The V and J genes are TRBV5-4 and TRBJ2-5; TRBD1 matches at 7 bases. The CDR3 runs 14 residues. Germline trimming cut 2 bases from V and 3 bases from J; bases unmatched to any gene: 4. Germline V gene lookup returns CDR1 SGHNT and CDR2 YYREEE (reference sequence). The CDR3 is CASSFTGTEETQYF. The CDR3 DNA reads TGTGCCAGCAGCTTCACCGGGACAGAAGAGACCCAGTACTTC.

A note on this clone: Other DNA variants within this sample encode the same CDR3. This rearrangement joins TRBV4-3 to TRBJ2-2; TRBD2 agrees at 10 bases. Germline trimming cut 0 bases from V and 1 base from J; bases unmatched to any gene: 5. The CDR3 is 18 amino acids. Germline CDR1 is LGHNA and CDR2 is YSLEER. The CDR3 loop is CASSQEPSGGLNTGELFF. Written as DNA, the CDR3 is TGCGCCAGCAGCCAAGAGCCTAGCGGGGGCTTGAACACCGGGGAGCTGTTTTTT.

As regards this clone: It may be a read error: a sequence one base away is much more abundant. Other DNA sequences in the same sample also yield this CDR3. This chain connects TRBV4-1 to TRBJ1-1; D not resolved. CDR1 is MGHRA and CDR2 is YSYEKL in the germline V gene. The CDR3 is made up of 13 amino acids. The CDR3 region has the DNA TGTGCCAGCAGCCAAGAGAAGGACACTGAAGCTTTCTTT. This codes for CASSQEKDTEAFF.